A single sample gave rise to the 13 T cell receptor beta chains below, sequenced in a study of T-cell memory formation after mild COVID-19. TCRdb ran MiXCR on the 5' RACE reads and lists one entry per CDR3 protein. The sample shows about 340,000 distinct CDR3 sequences, 10% to 15% of them seen only once. Sequencing was carried out using PBMCs or a T cell subset sorted from them (not recorded which). These receptors all come from a man younger than 35 who had mild COVID-19 (a few samples of this study predate the infection). Cell type and time point are not known.

This clonotype was counted a few times. V usage is TRBV6-6 and J usage is TRBJ1-1; the D gene is possibly TRBD1 (6 bases). The CDR3 consists of 15 residues. Per the germline V gene, CDR1 is MNHNY and CDR2 is SVGAGI (reference sequence). Trimming shortened V by 6 bases and J by 1 base, and 15 bases separated the two germline ends. CDR3 DNA sequence: TGTGCCAGCAGGGGGGTTCCGGGACAGAACACTGAAGCTTTCTTT. Translation gives CASRGVPGQNTEAFF.

In this sample, this clonotype turned up a few times. The chain uses TRBV10-3 and TRBJ2-6, with D perhaps matching TRBD2 (5 bases). Germline CDR1 is ENHRY and CDR2 is SYGVKD. Trimming removed 5 bases from V and 2 bases from J, with 13 bases in between. This CDR3 region has 16 residues. In DNA, the CDR3 is TGTGCCATCAGTTCGCTGCGGGCCCCTGGGGCCAACGTCCTGACTTTC. Amino acids: CAISSLRAPGANVLTF.

There are many counts of this clonotype. CDR3 residues: CASNLGGPWDTQYF. In DNA form, the CDR3 reads TGTGCCAGCAACCTCGGGGGGCCCTGGGATACGCAGTATTTT. The J gene is TRBJ2-3, the V gene TRBV12-3 or TRBV12-4; maybe TRBD2 (7 bases). This CDR3 has 14 residues. V lost 7 bases, J lost 6 bases, and 17 bases lay in between.

The rearrangement joins TRBV23-1 to TRBJ2-3, with a weak D call TRBD2 (5 bases). TRBV23-1 is known as an ORF, though its function is uncertain. Deletions cut 4 bases from V and 3 bases from J, with 17 bases between. The CDR3 has 16 amino acids. This CDR3 is CASSPWAGEGTDTQYF. CDR3 DNA: TGCGCCAGCAGTCCTTGGGCAGGAGAGGGTACAGATACGCAGTATTTT.

This clonotype was counted ten times or more. This sequence joins TRBV9 and TRBJ1-3; D remains ambiguous. V lost 4 bases and J 0 bases, leaving 17 bases between the germline ends. The CDR3 length is 17 residues. Germline V lookup: CDR1 SGDLS, CDR2 YYNGEE. The CDR3 DNA reads TGTGCCAGCAGCTCCGAGGACGGCCACAGCTCTGGAAACACCATATATTTT. It yields the protein CASSSEDGHSSGNTIYF.

The chain employs TRBV15 and TRBJ2-1; D is unclear. V was shortened by 0 bases and J by 9 bases, with 12 bases between the two germline ends. The CDR3 runs 14 residues. CDR1 and CDR2 (germline): LNHNV, YYDKDF (reference sequence). DNA for the CDR3: TGTGCCACCAGCAGAGATGCGAGTATGGGTGAGCAGTTCTTC. Translation: CATSRDASMGEQFF. The full variable domain, rest sourced from reference TRBV15 and TRBJ2-1, is DAMVIQNPRYQVTQFGKPVTLSCSQTLNHNVMYWYQQKSSQAPKLLFHYYDKDFNNEADTPDNFQSRRPNTSFCFLDIRSPGLGDTAMYLCATSRDASMGEQFFGPGTRLTVL.

Many counts were recorded for this clonotype. The chain is built from TRBV11-2 and TRBJ2-3, with 10 bases aligning to TRBD1. Germline loops: CDR1 SGHAT, CDR2 FQNNGV. V gave up 4 bases and J gave up 3 bases; unmatched junction bases: 4. CDR3 length: 15 amino acids. CDR3 DNA sequence: TGTGCCAGCAGCTCTGGGACAGGGGCAACAGATACGCAGTATTTT. Its protein product is CASSSGTGATDTQYF.

The CDR3 sequence: CSVDGRADTQYF. CDR3 nucleotide sequence: TGCAGCGTTGATGGAAGGGCAGATACGCAGTATTTT. The V and J genes are TRBV29-1 and TRBJ2-3; D remains ambiguous. Trimming took 3 bases from V and 4 from J, leaving 8 bases between them. Germline CDR1 is SQVTM and CDR2 is ANQGSEA. The CDR3 is 12 amino acids.

The chain recombines TRBV9 with TRBJ2-1; TRBD2 matches 16 bases. After removal of 3 bases from V and 5 bases from J, the junction contained 8 bases not matched to a gene. Germline CDR1 is SGDLS and CDR2 is YYNGEE. The CDR3 sequence is 18 residues long. The CDR3 sequence: CASSAGTSGGAVDNEQFF. The CDR3 DNA is TGTGCCAGCAGCGCCGGGACTAGCGGGGGGGCCGTCGACAATGAGCAGTTCTTC.

This chain links TRBV15 with TRBJ1-2, with D perhaps TRBD1 (6 bases). This CDR3 has 15 residues. Trimming shortened V by 0 bases and J by 8 bases, and 16 bases separated the two germline ends. The germline V gene encodes CDR1 LNHNV and CDR2 YYDKDF (reference sequence). CDR3: CATSRDYFPGEGYTF. The CDR3 DNA reads TGTGCCACCAGCAGAGATTATTTTCCAGGGGAGGGCTACACCTTC.

In DNA form, the CDR3 reads TGTGCCAGCAGCTTACAGGGGGGGATCAGTCAGCCCCAGCATTTT. Protein product: CASSLQGGISQPQHF. J is TRBJ1-5 and V is TRBV7-2; 7 bases map to TRBD1. J lost 6 bases, V lost 2 bases, and 7 bases had no gene match. The CDR3 runs 15 residues. The germline V gene has CDR1 SGHTA and CDR2 FQGNSA.

The genes are TRBV24-1 and TRBJ2-1; 9 bases are a match to TRBD2. The CDR3 length is 14 residues. Germline V lookup: CDR1 KGHDR, CDR2 SFDVKD. V shed 5 bases and J 13 bases; nucleotides not matched to a gene: 11. The CDR3 DNA reads TGTGCCACCAGTGTCATGTCGCGGGGGGGCGGACAGTTCTTC. This codes for CATSVMSRGGGQFF.

The table lists this clonotype with a few counts. J is TRBJ2-7 and V is TRBV7-2; 10 nucleotides agree with TRBD2. The V gene's germline CDR1 is SGHTA and CDR2 FQGNSA. The CDR3 has 15 amino acids. V was clipped by 3 bases and J by 7 bases; unmatched bases: 9. As DNA, the CDR3 is TGTGCCAGCAGCTTCTCCAGCGGGGGGGCCTGGGAGCAGTACGTC. It is translated as CASSFSSGGAWEQYV.